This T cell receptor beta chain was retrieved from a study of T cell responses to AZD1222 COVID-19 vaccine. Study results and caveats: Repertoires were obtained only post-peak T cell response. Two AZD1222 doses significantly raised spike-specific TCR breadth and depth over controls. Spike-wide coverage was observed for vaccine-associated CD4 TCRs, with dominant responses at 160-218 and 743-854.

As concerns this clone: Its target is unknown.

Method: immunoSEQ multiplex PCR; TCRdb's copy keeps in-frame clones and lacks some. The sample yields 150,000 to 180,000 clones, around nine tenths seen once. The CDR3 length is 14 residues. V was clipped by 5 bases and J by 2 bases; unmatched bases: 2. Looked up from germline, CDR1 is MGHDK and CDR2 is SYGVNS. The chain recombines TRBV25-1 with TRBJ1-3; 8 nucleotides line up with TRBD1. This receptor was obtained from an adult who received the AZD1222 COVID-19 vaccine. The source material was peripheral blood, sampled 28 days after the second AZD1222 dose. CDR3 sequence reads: CASSTTGAGNTIYF. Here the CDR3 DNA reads TGTGCCAGCAGTACGACAGGGGCTGGAAACACCATATATTTT.